The 7 T cell receptor beta chains below come from one sample, sequenced in a study of cytomegalovirus exposure and HLA in healthy donors. Assay: immunoSEQ multiplex PCR; the TCRdb copy retains only in-frame clones and omits some. The table records some 140,000 clones, 82% of them present only once. The sequenced material came from PBMCs. The origin of the receptors is a young man in good health and CMV-seropositive.

V gene TRBV2 combines with J gene TRBJ2-5; a possible D gene is TRBD2 (5 bases). There are 16 residues in the CDR3. Germline V gives CDR1 SNHLY, CDR2 FYNNEI. V shed 0 bases and J shed 4 bases, with 15 bases lying between them. CDR3 residues: CASSEASASRGETQYF. The CDR3 bases are TGTGCCAGCAGTGAAGCTTCGGCTAGTCGGGGAGAGACCCAGTACTTC.

The CDR3 DNA sequence: TGCGCCAGCAGCCAAGTTCCGCTAGCGGGAGCCAATGAGCAGTTCTTC. Protein: CASSQVPLAGANEQFF. This chain links TRBV4-1 with TRBJ2-1; 10 bases map to TRBD2. The CDR3 is 16 residues long. Germline-derived CDR1 and CDR2 are MGHRA and YSYEKL. After removal of 1 base from V and 6 bases from J, the junction contained 6 bases not matched to a gene.

The gene calls are TRBV10-1 and TRBJ2-2; 7 bases map to TRBD2. This CDR3 contains 15 residues. Per germline, CDR1 WNHNN and CDR2 SYGVQD (reference sequence). With 4 bases clipped from V and 4 bases from J, the junction kept 6 bases outside the gene matches. The CDR3 sequence: CASSVASGTTGELFF. The CDR3 nucleotides are TGCGCCAGCAGTGTCGCTAGCGGTACCACCGGGGAGCTGTTTTTT.

The J gene is TRBJ2-7, the V gene TRBV6-5; TRBD2 matches 10 bases. The germline V gene has CDR1 MNHEY and CDR2 SVGAGI. Unmatched junction bases numbered 4, after V lost 2 bases and J lost 3 bases. CDR3 length: 15 amino acids. CDR3 residues: CASSYSGLADYEQYF. The DNA for the CDR3 is TGTGCCAGCAGTTACAGCGGACTAGCGGACTACGAGCAGTACTTC.

The rearrangement links TRBV7-3 to TRBJ2-1; 7 bases are a match to TRBD2. Germline lookup yields CDR1 SGHTA and CDR2 FQGTGA. Trimming removed 5 bases from V and 9 bases from J; junction bases left unmatched: 4. CDR3 size: 12 residues. CDR3 in amino acids: CASSPTGGEQFF. Here the CDR3 DNA reads TGTGCCAGCAGCCCGACGGGGGGTGAGCAGTTCTTC. The variable domain in full, completed from reference TRBV7-3 and TRBJ2-1, reads GAGVSQTPSNKVTEKGKYVELRCDPISGHTALYWYRQSLGQGPEFLIYFQGTGAADDSGLPNDRFFAVRPEGSVSTLKIQRTERGDSAVYLCASSPTGGEQFFGPGTRLTVL.

The chain employs TRBV7-9 and TRBJ2-1, with D possibly TRBD2 on 6 matching bases. The CDR3 has 15 residues. Trimming took 1 base from V and 10 from J, leaving 17 bases between them. Germline V gene data show CDR1 as SEHNR and CDR2 as FQNEAQ (reference sequence). CDR3 nucleotide sequence: TGTGCCAGCAGCTTAGGGTCAACGGGTGGGAGGGAGCAGTTCTTC. This sequence encodes CASSLGSTGGREQFF.

The V call is TRBV5-1, the J call TRBJ2-3; tentative D call: TRBD1 (6 bases). Germline assignment: CDR1 SGHRS and CDR2 YFSETQ. V lost 0 bases and J 5 bases, leaving 10 bases between the germline ends. The CDR3 is 14 amino acids. CDR3 sequence: CASSLGQGKDTQYF. In DNA, the CDR3 is TGCGCCAGCAGCTTGGGTCAGGGGAAAGATACGCAGTATTTT.